This is a list of T cell receptor beta chains from one sample in a study of OX40 agonist ivuxolimab in advanced cancers. Using immunoSEQ multiplex PCR, the repertoire was profiled, and TCRdb retains in-frame clones only, with some absent. The sample holds tens of thousands of clones, over 75% seen once. The starting material was CD4+ or CD8+ T cells sorted from blood, obtained in a trial of the OX40 agonist ivuxolimab. The receptors come from an adult with an advanced solid tumor such as melanoma, head and neck, liver or kidney cancer. Each CDR3 is given with its conserved first and last residue. The D gene is left open where the match is weak. Clone size is shown for a subset of rows, as once, few, many or a class of expanded clone.

J: TRBJ2-7; D: .; size: once; V: TRBV11-2; CDR3: CASSLRDGTYEQYF; DNA: TGTGCCAGCAGCCTCCGGGACGGGACCTACGAGCAGTACTTC
J: TRBJ1-2; D: .; size: .; V: TRBV2; CDR3: CASSEGQGNDYGYTF; DNA: TGTGCCAGCAGTGAAGGGCAGGGGAACGACTATGGCTACACCTTC
J: TRBJ1-5; D: .; size: once; V: TRBV6-1; CDR3: CASSGQANNQPQHF; DNA: TGTGCCAGCAGTGGACAGGCCAACAATCAGCCCCAGCATTTT
J: TRBJ2-5; D: .; size: .; V: TRBV15; CDR3: CATSGGRGQETQYF; DNA: TGTGCCACCAGCGGCGGACGGGGGCAAGAGACCCAGTACTTC
J: TRBJ2-5; D: .; size: .; V: TRBV2; CDR3: CASSERLIRGTQYF; DNA: TGTGCCAGCAGTGAACGGCTGATAAGGGGGACCCAGTACTTC
J: TRBJ2-1; D: .; size: .; V: TRBV4-1; CDR3: CASSQGSQIDEQFF; DNA: TGCGCCAGCAGCCAAGGATCACAAATCGATGAGCAGTTCTTC
J: TRBJ1-1; D: TRBD1; size: .; V: TRBV19; CDR3: CATNDRDTEAFF; DNA: TGTGCCACCAATGACAGGGACACTGAAGCTTTCTTT
J: TRBJ1-5; D: .; size: few; V: TRBV7-9; CDR3: CASSLQDQPQHF; DNA: TGTGCCAGCAGCTTACAAGATCAGCCCCAGCATTTT
J: TRBJ2-7; D: TRBD1; size: .; V: TRBV27; CDR3: CASRKSGQFSYEQYF; DNA: TGTGCCAGCAGAAAATCGGGACAGTTCTCCTACGAGCAGTACTTC
J: TRBJ2-2; D: .; size: .; V: TRBV29-1; CDR3: CSVEIDTNTGELFF; DNA: TGCAGCGTTGAGATTGACACGAACACCGGGGAGCTGTTTTTT
J: TRBJ2-7; D: .; size: .; V: TRBV11-1; CDR3: CASSLGAGSSYEQYF; DNA: TGTGCCAGCAGCTTAGGCGCAGGTAGCTCCTACGAGCAGTACTTC
J: TRBJ2-4; D: .; size: .; V: TRBV6-1; CDR3: CASSTIVDPKNIQYF; DNA: TGTGCCAGCAGTACGATAGTGGATCCCAAAAACATTCAGTACTTC
J: TRBJ1-1; D: TRBD1; size: .; V: TRBV28; CDR3: CASSFDRGTEAFF; DNA: TGTGCCAGCAGTTTCGACAGGGGCACTGAAGCTTTCTTT
J: TRBJ2-1; D: TRBD2; size: .; V: TRBV29-1; CDR3: CSSGGTGPYNEQFF; DNA: TGCAGCTCGGGGGGGACTGGGCCCTACAATGAGCAGTTCTTC
J: TRBJ2-3; D: TRBD1; size: .; V: TRBV5-1; CDR3: CASSLDRGRGIFTDTQYF; DNA: TGCGCCAGCAGCTTGGACAGGGGGCGCGGTATTTTCACAGATACGCAGTATTTT
J: TRBJ2-3; D: TRBD1; size: .; V: TRBV19; CDR3: CATTDRGEDTQYF; DNA: TGTGCCACCACGGACAGGGGAGAAGATACGCAGTATTTT
J: TRBJ2-3; D: .; size: .; V: TRBV11-3; CDR3: CASSPPLEGAGTDTQYF; DNA: TGTGCCAGCAGCCCCCCCTTGGAGGGGGCAGGGACAGATACGCAGTATTTT
J: TRBJ2-7; D: .; size: .; V: TRBV14; CDR3: CASSQNSYEQYF; DNA: TGTGCCAGCAGCCAAAATTCCTACGAGCAGTACTTC
J: TRBJ2-7; D: .; size: .; V: TRBV11-2; CDR3: CASSLWGAGRESYEQYF; DNA: TGTGCCAGCAGCTTATGGGGGGCTGGGCGGGAATCCTACGAGCAGTACTTC
J: TRBJ1-4; D: .; size: .; V: TRBV19; CDR3: CASRNPGGDEKLFF; DNA: TGTGCCAGTAGGAACCCCGGCGGCGACGAAAAACTGTTTTTT
J: TRBJ1-2; D: .; size: .; V: TRBV19; CDR3: CASTGGYYGYTF; DNA: TGTGCCAGTACGGGGGGCTACTATGGCTACACCTTC
J: TRBJ1-6; D: .; size: few; V: TRBV11-2; CDR3: CASSWYGDGDSPLHF; DNA: TGTGCCAGCAGCTGGTACGGGGACGGGGATTCACCCCTCCACTTT
J: TRBJ1-1; D: .; size: .; V: TRBV11-2; CDR3: CASSGSGEVGTEAFF; DNA: TGTGCCAGCAGCGGATCAGGGGAGGTGGGCACTGAAGCTTTCTTT
J: TRBJ2-7; D: .; size: .; V: TRBV18; CDR3: CASSPGRAAYEQYF; DNA: TGTGCCAGCTCACCCGGCAGGGCAGCCTACGAGCAGTACTTC
J: TRBJ2-7; D: .; size: .; V: TRBV28; CDR3: CASSSGDQHSYEQYF; DNA: TGTGCCAGCAGTTCCGGGGACCAACACTCCTACGAGCAGTACTTC
J: TRBJ1-1; D: .; size: once; V: TRBV6-4; CDR3: CASSSREGGRTEAFF; DNA: TGTGCCAGCAGCTCCCGGGAGGGGGGGCGGACTGAAGCTTTCTTT
J: TRBJ1-1; D: .; size: .; V: TRBV7-3; CDR3: CASSLDRRGTEAFF; DNA: TGTGCCAGCAGCTTAGACAGGAGAGGAACTGAAGCTTTCTTT
J: TRBJ1-5; D: .; size: .; V: TRBV5-6; CDR3: CASSLSGQGGNQPQHF; DNA: TGTGCCAGCAGCTTGTCGGGCCAGGGCGGCAATCAGCCCCAGCATTTT
J: TRBJ1-1; D: .; size: .; V: TRBV5-4; CDR3: CASSLAGHPAEAFF; DNA: TGTGCCAGCAGCTTGGCAGGGCACCCGGCTGAAGCTTTCTTT
J: TRBJ2-2; D: .; size: .; V: TRBV27; CDR3: CASSLYRGNTGELFF; DNA: TGTGCCAGCAGTCTGTATCGGGGGAACACCGGGGAGCTGTTTTTT
J: TRBJ1-4; D: .; size: .; V: TRBV10-1; CDR3: CASSESSNDGEKLFF; DNA: TGCGCCAGCAGTGAGTCGTCGAACGATGGGGAAAAACTGTTTTTT
J: TRBJ1-1; D: TRBD1; size: .; V: TRBV2; CDR3: CASSDDRVGVTEAFF; DNA: TGTGCCAGCAGTGATGACAGGGTAGGGGTCACTGAAGCTTTCTTT
J: TRBJ1-2; D: .; size: .; V: TRBV28; CDR3: CASQTSNYGYTF; DNA: TGTGCCAGCCAGACGAGTAACTATGGCTACACCTTC
J: TRBJ2-1; D: .; size: once; V: TRBV1; CDR3: CTSSHAYGGSSYNEQFF; DNA: TGCACCAGCAGCCATGCATACGGGGGAAGCTCCTACAATGAGCAGTTCTTC
J: TRBJ1-5; D: TRBD1; size: .; V: TRBV7-9; CDR3: CASSPQGGIDQPQHF; DNA: TGTGCCAGCAGCCCGCAGGGGGGTATCGATCAGCCCCAGCATTTT
J: TRBJ2-7; D: TRBD2; size: .; V: TRBV2; CDR3: CASSEQAGASGGYEQYF; DNA: TGTGCCAGCAGTGAACAAGCGGGAGCCTCTGGGGGCTACGAGCAGTACTTC
J: TRBJ2-1; D: .; size: .; V: TRBV7-2; CDR3: CASSGGTYNEQFF; DNA: TGTGCCAGCAGCGGCGGGACTTACAATGAGCAGTTCTTC
J: TRBJ1-1; D: TRBD1; size: .; V: TRBV5-4; CDR3: CASSLRARGMGTEAFF; DNA: TGTGCCAGCAGCTTGAGGGCCAGGGGGATGGGCACTGAAGCTTTCTTT
J: TRBJ1-2; D: TRBD1; size: .; V: TRBV6-6; CDR3: CASSASGTGNNYGYTF; DNA: TGTGCCAGCAGTGCCTCCGGGACAGGGAATAACTATGGCTACACCTTC
J: TRBJ2-2; D: .; size: .; V: TRBV11-2; CDR3: CASSLDPENTGELFF; DNA: TGTGCCAGCAGCTTAGATCCGGAGAACACCGGGGAGCTGTTTTTT
J: TRBJ2-3; D: .; size: .; V: TRBV7-9; CDR3: CASSLSLSTDTQYF; DNA: TGTGCCAGCAGCTTATCCCTTAGCACAGATACGCAGTATTTT
J: TRBJ2-7; D: TRBD2; size: .; V: TRBV10-3; CDR3: CAISDGTSGGRNEQYF; DNA: TGTGCCATCAGTGACGGGACTAGCGGGGGGCGGAACGAGCAGTACTTC
J: TRBJ1-5; D: .; size: medium-sized; V: TRBV7-9; CDR3: CASMGDLGPQHF; DNA: TGTGCCAGCATGGGGGACCTGGGGCCCCAGCATTTT
J: TRBJ2-1; D: TRBD2; size: .; V: TRBV10-3; CDR3: CATAGTGGSYNEQFF; DNA: TGTGCCACCGCGGGTACGGGAGGCTCCTACAATGAGCAGTTCTTC
J: TRBJ2-7; D: .; size: .; V: TRBV6-5; CDR3: CASTDRPRHEQYF; DNA: TGTGCCAGCACCGACAGGCCGCGCCACGAGCAGTACTTC
J: TRBJ1-4; D: TRBD1; size: .; V: TRBV7-2; CDR3: CASSNRGRGGHEKLFF; DNA: TGTGCCAGCAGCAACAGGGGACGGGGGGGTCATGAAAAACTGTTTTTT
J: TRBJ1-5; D: TRBD1; size: .; V: TRBV4-1; CDR3: CASSQTTGGYSNQPQHF; DNA: TGCGCCAGCAGCCAAACGACAGGGGGTTATAGCAATCAGCCCCAGCATTTT
J: TRBJ1-2; D: TRBD1; size: few; V: TRBV6-5; CDR3: CASSYKGQGVYGYTF; DNA: TGTGCCAGCAGTTACAAGGGACAGGGAGTCTATGGCTACACCTTC
J: TRBJ2-1; D: .; size: once; V: TRBV28; CDR3: CASRQYNEQFF; DNA: TGTGCCAGCAGACAATACAATGAGCAGTTCTTC
J: TRBJ1-5; D: .; size: .; V: TRBV5-8; CDR3: CASSLLGVGQPQHF; DNA: TGTGCCAGCAGCTTGTTGGGGGTCGGCCAGCCCCAGCATTTT
J: TRBJ1-1; D: .; size: .; V: TRBV5-1; CDR3: CASSRSSAAENTEAFF; DNA: TGCGCCAGCAGCCGAAGCAGCGCGGCGGAGAACACTGAAGCTTTCTTT
J: TRBJ2-3; D: .; size: .; V: TRBV30; CDR3: CAWSVGTTDTDTQYF; DNA: TGTGCCTGGAGTGTCGGCACCACGGACACAGATACGCAGTATTTT
J: TRBJ2-7; D: .; size: .; V: TRBV2; CDR3: CATTRNYEQYF; DNA: TGTGCCACAACACGAAACTACGAGCAGTACTTC
J: TRBJ1-2; D: TRBD1; size: .; V: TRBV12-5; CDR3: CASGVGTGGYGYTF; DNA: TGTGCTAGTGGTGTTGGGACAGGGGGTTACGGCTACACCTTC
J: TRBJ2-7; D: .; size: .; V: TRBV19; CDR3: CASSIASTYEQYF; DNA: TGTGCCAGTAGTATCGCCAGTACCTACGAGCAGTACTTC
J: TRBJ1-1; D: .; size: .; V: TRBV10-1; CDR3: CASSEWLNTEAFF; DNA: TGCGCCAGCAGTGAATGGCTGAACACTGAAGCTTTCTTT
J: TRBJ2-7; D: TRBD2; size: .; V: TRBV27; CDR3: CASSSGPPGLNYEQYF; DNA: TGTGCCAGTTCTTCCGGCCCCCCGGGACTAAACTACGAGCAGTACTTC
J: TRBJ1-1; D: .; size: .; V: TRBV6-5; CDR3: CASRLDGNTEAFF; DNA: TGTGCCAGCAGACTCGACGGGAACACTGAAGCTTTCTTT
J: TRBJ1-2; D: .; size: .; V: TRBV28; CDR3: CASSAENEGYGYTF; DNA: TGTGCCAGCAGCGCTGAAAACGAGGGGTATGGCTACACCTTC
J: TRBJ2-3; D: .; size: .; V: TRBV28; CDR3: CASSSSGGPSTDTQYF; DNA: TGTGCCAGCAGTTCCTCTGGTGGGCCGAGCACAGATACGCAGTATTTT